This T cell receptor (beta chain) came from a study of metastatic and nonmetastatic thyroid tumors. Study information: Malignant and benign thyroid patients had repertoires compared in peripheral blood and tumor or nodule tissue.

All patients were treatment-naive before thyroid surgery. This CDR3 has 15 amino acids. The germline gives CDR1 MDHEN, CDR2 SYDVKM. J gave up 8 bases and V 5 bases, and 12 bases lay outside the gene matches. About this clone: Antigen specificity is unknown.

Whole-study findings and limits: TCR beta diversity was reportedly significantly higher in malignant thyroid tumors than benign nodules, in blood and tumor.

Original handling: In papillary thyroid cancer, a distant-metastasis classifier was built using CDR3 differences across clinicopathological groups. TCRdb re-processed the PCR reads through MiXCR. TCRdb assigned the V and J calls; the authors' analysis was not used. The top ten clones hold less than 4% of a sample with 30,000 to 35,000 clones, roughly 20% of them seen once. The sequencing sample was made of tumor tissue. The clonotype was recovered from a male donor with papillary thyroid cancer or a benign thyroid nodule (not recorded which). Some clones in this sample may be carry-over from other donors' samples. The chain joins TRBV28 to TRBJ2-1; 7 bases are shared with TRBD1. For the CDR3, the DNA is TGTGCCAGCAGTGGAACCGGGACAGTAGGCGATGAGCAGTTCTTC. Translated, it gives CASSGTGTVGDEQFF.